These 5 T cell receptor beta chains came from one sample sequenced in a study of radiation and T cells in renal cell carcinoma. Using immunoSEQ multiplex PCR, the repertoire was profiled, and TCRdb retains in-frame clones only, with some absent. The sample has over 9,500 clones; about 65% are singletons. Treatment in this sample: treatment-naive control, cytoreductive nephrectomy. Sample: tumor tissue, taken from a patient whose treatment was nephrectomy without radiotherapy. These receptors were collected from a woman older than 75 with renal cell carcinoma.

The CDR3 loop is CSAPRTEAFF. DNA of the CDR3: TGCAGTGCCCCAAGGACTGAAGCTTTCTTT. This chain connects TRBV20-1 to TRBJ1-1, with D unclear. V lost 6 bases to trimming and J lost 5 bases, with 7 bases between them. The germline V gene has CDR1 DFQATT and CDR2 SNEGSKA (reference sequence). This CDR3 is 10 amino acids long.

The chain employs TRBV4-1 and TRBJ2-1; no clear D gene. The CDR3 runs 13 residues. The germline CDR1 and CDR2 sequences are MGHRA and YSYEKL. Trimming removed 0 bases from V and 8 bases from J, with 8 bases in between. Here the CDR3 reads CASSQDPGDEQFF. The CDR3 nucleotides are TGCGCCAGCAGCCAAGATCCTGGGGATGAGCAGTTCTTC.

This clone was counted only a few times. The chain uses TRBV7-8 and TRBJ2-7; tentatively, D is TRBD1 or TRBD2 (6 bases each). Looked up from germline, CDR1 is SGHVS and CDR2 is FQNEAQ. V lost 5 bases, J lost 2 bases, and 16 bases lay in between. The CDR3 sequence is 15 residues long. The CDR3 region is CASSPVARGAYEQYF. CDR3 bases: TGTGCCAGCAGCCCTGTGGCGAGGGGGGCCTACGAGCAGTACTTC.

The V call is TRBV14, the J call TRBJ1-2; D unresolved. The CDR3 sequence is 14 residues long. The germline V gene encodes CDR1 SGHDN and CDR2 FVKESK. V was cut by 4 bases and J by 5 bases, with 14 bases left in between. CDR3 coding DNA: TGTGCCAGCAGCCCCGGTGGGCGGCTTTATGGCTACACCTTC. It codes for CASSPGGRLYGYTF.

The chain links TRBV14 to TRBJ1-4, with D hard to call. Between the trimmed V and J ends, which lost 4 bases and 8 bases, there was a span of 11 bases. The germline V gene has CDR1 SGHDN and CDR2 FVKESK. CDR3 length: 13 amino acids. CDR3 in amino acids: CASSLGRGEKLFF. The CDR3 nucleotides are TGTGCCAGCAGCCTTGGACGGGGAGAAAAACTGTTTTTT.